This T cell receptor (beta chain) came from a study of blood T cell repertoires in COVID-19. In the study overall: Specimens from acute and convalescent COVID-19 originated in the United States, Italy and Spain. T cells, B-cell-depleted T cells, or PBMCs supplied cDNA or gDNA.

CDR1 is SGHDT and CDR2 is YYEEEE in the germline V gene. The CDR3 is 16 amino acids. The junction had 8 bases not matched to a gene; V was cut back by 3 bases and J by 3 bases. Source study methods: Amplification from reference gene primers served as the basis for estimated nucleated cell counts. The repertoire was sequenced with immunoSEQ multiplex PCR; TCRdb's copy has only in-frame clones and lacks some. That table is the source of V, J and clone size, and D and trimming were worked out from the DNA. Here the sample spans about 120,000 clones, about 79% being singletons. The chain joins TRBV5-6 to TRBJ1-1; TRBD1 agrees at 10 bases. The sequence derives from a man aged 40-55 years with active or convalescent COVID-19. The sequencing input was peripheral blood. The CDR3 protein is CASSYPGQGRDTEAFF. For the CDR3, the DNA is TGTGCCAGCAGCTACCCGGGACAGGGGCGGGACACTGAAGCTTTCTTT.